What follows are 32 T cell receptor beta chains derived from one specimen sequenced in a study of cytotoxic CD8 clonotypes in ibrutinib-treated CLL. This table comes from immunoSEQ multiplex PCR, and its TCRdb copy is limited to in-frame clones, with some not included. The sample holds approximately 45,000 clones, 60% to 70% seen once. Sample: PBMCs, taken after 24 months of ibrutinib treatment. The source is a human donor with chronic lymphocytic leukemia.

The chain links TRBV9 to TRBJ1-1, with no clear D. Germline V gene data show CDR1 as SGDLS and CDR2 as YYNGEE. The CDR3 consists of 12 residues. V lost 0 bases and J 7 bases, leaving 7 bases between the germline ends. Written as DNA, the CDR3 is TGTGCCAGCAGCGTAGGGGCGCTTGAAGCTTTCTTT. Translating gives CASSVGALEAFF.

This chain links TRBV7-9 with TRBJ2-7, with 13 bases identical to TRBD2. Germline V lookup: CDR1 SEHNR, CDR2 FQNEAQ (reference sequence). V was clipped by 4 bases and J by 3 bases; unmatched bases: 3. The CDR3 has 15 amino acids. The CDR3 reads CASSWTSGGHYEQYF. As DNA, the CDR3 is TGTGCCAGCAGCTGGACTAGCGGGGGCCACTACGAGCAGTACTTC.

CDR3 nucleotides: TGTGCCAGCGCGTCTGCTACACCATACACCGGGGAGCTGTTTTTT. Protein sequence: CASASATPYTGELFF. The chain carries TRBV18 and TRBJ2-2; D is uncertain. Trimming left V 8 bases short and J 3 bases short, with 16 bases between. CDR3 length: 15 amino acids. The germline CDR1 and CDR2 sequences are KGHSH and LQKENI.

The rearrangement joins TRBV7-3 to TRBJ2-1, with 7 nucleotides matching TRBD2. The CDR3 runs to 12 residues. CDR1 SGHTA and CDR2 FQGTGA come from the germline V gene. With V trimmed by 4 bases and J by 12 bases, 6 bases remained unmatched. The chain's CDR3 is CASSSETSPQFF. In nucleotides, the CDR3 is TGTGCCAGCAGCTCTGAGACTAGCCCGCAGTTCTTC.

J is TRBJ2-5 and V is TRBV11-2; TRBD1 aligns across 12 bases. V gave up 5 bases and J gave up 6 bases; unmatched junction bases: 13. The CDR3 loop spans 17 amino acids. Germline V gene lookup returns CDR1 SGHAT and CDR2 FQNNGV. CDR3 amino acids: CASSLMLGTGGAKTQYF. CDR3 nucleotide sequence: TGTGCCAGCAGCCTGATGCTCGGGACAGGGGGCGCGAAGACCCAGTACTTC.

As regards this clone: One junction end does not reproduce the germline sequence, and a read error may be involved. CDR3 coding DNA: TGTGCCAGCACTGAATGGGGTGGCGAGCAGTACTTC. Translation gives CASTEWGGEQYF. The V and J genes are TRBV6-1 and TRBJ2-7; unclear D gene. The CDR3 length is 12 residues. Germline CDR1 reads MNHNS; CDR2 reads SASEGT.

The V gene is TRBV11-2, the J gene TRBJ2-6, with 7 bases lining up with TRBD2. Germline V lookup: CDR1 SGHAT, CDR2 FQNNGV. V shed 5 bases, J shed 1 base, and the junction held 8 bases outside the gene matches. The CDR3 is 17 residues long. In DNA form, the CDR3 reads TGTGCCAGCAGCAATGTTAGGCGGGGGTCTGGGGCCAACGTCCTGACTTTC. This sequence encodes CASSNVRRGSGANVLTF.

The V and J genes are TRBV27 and TRBJ2-2; no reliable D call. The V gene lost 3 bases and the J gene lost 4 bases, with 6 bases spanning the gap. The CDR3 is 13 residues long. Germline CDR1 is MNHEY and CDR2 is SMNVEV (reference sequence). The CDR3, as DNA: TGTGCCAGCAGTTTGGGCGCCACCGGGGAGCTGTTTTTT. It yields the protein CASSLGATGELFF.

This clone turned up a few times. The chain combines TRBV28 with TRBJ2-1; TRBD2 might be the D (5 bases). V lost 8 bases and J 6 bases, leaving 14 bases between the germline ends. This CDR3 comprises 13 residues. Germline V lookup: CDR1 MDHEN, CDR2 SYDVKM. CDR3 in amino acids: CASYDVGSNEQFF. Here the CDR3 DNA reads TGTGCCAGCTATGACGTAGGGAGCAATGAGCAGTTCTTC.

This sequence joins TRBV4-2 and TRBJ2-3, with no clear D. Trimming stripped 0 bases from V and 1 base from J, with 14 bases between. Germline CDR1 reads LGHNA; CDR2 reads YNFKEQ. The CDR3 has 17 amino acids. CDR3 in amino acids: CASSQDGVGRGTDTQYF. The DNA for the CDR3 is TGTGCCAGCAGCCAAGATGGTGTGGGTCGGGGCACAGATACGCAGTATTTT.

The chain combines TRBV5-1 with TRBJ2-3; weak D call: TRBD2 (6 bases). The CDR3 totals 14 residues. V was cut by 5 bases and J by 2 bases, with 12 bases left in between. The germline V gene has CDR1 SGHRS and CDR2 YFSETQ. The CDR3 is CASRLSGLTDTQYF. DNA for the CDR3: TGCGCCAGCAGGCTTAGCGGCCTCACAGATACGCAGTATTTT.

In DNA, the CDR3 is TGCGCCAGCAACCCAGGGAAGGTCGGGGAGCTGTTTTTT. It codes for CASNPGKVGELFF. The chain recombines TRBV10-2 with TRBJ2-2, with a weak D call TRBD1 (5 bases). V lost 7 bases to trimming and J lost 7 bases, with 13 bases between them. The germline gives CDR1 WSHSY, CDR2 SAAADI. The CDR3 has 13 residues.

This chain uses TRBV19 with TRBJ1-5; D is ambiguous. Per the germline V gene, CDR1 is LNHDA and CDR2 is SQIVND (reference sequence). The CDR3 consists of 13 residues. Deletions cut 5 bases from V and 7 bases from J, with 12 bases between. The DNA for the CDR3 is TGTGCCAGTAGTCCGGCGGTGAGACAGCCCCAGCATTTT. Translating it yields CASSPAVRQPQHF. The complete variable domain, with remaining parts taken from reference TRBV19 and TRBJ1-5, reads DGGITQSPKYLFRKEGQNVTLSCEQNLNHDAMYWYRQDPGQGLRLIYYSQIVNDFQKGDIAEGYSVSREKKESFPLTVTSAQKNPTAFYLCASSPAVRQPQHFGDGTRLSIL.

The chain recombines TRBV18 with TRBJ2-7; 13 bases are shared with TRBD2. The length of the CDR3 is 16 residues. With V trimmed by 3 bases and J by 2 bases, 4 bases remained unmatched. Germline assignment: CDR1 KGHSH and CDR2 LQKENI. This CDR3 reads CASSPGLAGAAYEQYF. The CDR3 region has the DNA TGTGCCAGCTCACCCGGACTAGCGGGGGCCGCCTACGAGCAGTACTTC.

This clone was found a few times. The chain is built from TRBV5-1 and TRBJ1-2; D possibly corresponds to TRBD1 (5 bases). Trimming left V 0 bases short and J 8 bases short, with 14 bases between. The CDR3 sequence is 14 residues long. CDR1 is SGHRS, CDR2 YFSETQ, per germline. This chain's CDR3 is CASSLGGQGGGYTF. The CDR3 region has the DNA TGCGCCAGCAGCTTGGGAGGGCAGGGTGGCGGCTACACCTTC. Full variable domain (outside the CDR3, taken from reference TRBV5-1 and TRBJ1-2): KAGVTQTPRYLIKTRGQQVTLSCSPISGHRSVSWYQQTPGQGLQFLFEYFSETQRNKGNFPGRFSGRQFSNSRSEMNVSTLELGDSALYLCASSLGGQGGGYTFGSGTRLTVV.

This clone was found many times. The V gene is TRBV29-1, the J gene TRBJ2-5; tentatively, D is TRBD1 or TRBD2 (6 bases each). Trimming cost V 7 bases and J 7 bases, with 10 bases left between them. This CDR3 is built from 10 residues. Germline assignment: CDR1 SQVTM and CDR2 ANQGSEA. The CDR3 DNA reads TGCAGCGGGGGGGCGGTGACCCAGTACTTC. It translates to CSGGAVTQYF.

The V and J genes are TRBV9 and TRBJ2-3; TRBD2 aligns across 8 bases. This CDR3 has 16 residues. V shed 0 bases, J shed 2 bases, and the junction held 5 bases outside the gene matches. The V gene's germline CDR1 is SGDLS and CDR2 YYNGEE. The chain's CDR3 is CASSVGLAGITDTQYF. The DNA of the CDR3 is TGTGCCAGCAGCGTAGGATTAGCGGGGATCACAGATACGCAGTATTTT.

CDR3 loop: CASSFRGGRNTEAFF. The CDR3 DNA reads TGTGCCAGCAGCTTTCGCGGCGGAAGGAACACTGAAGCTTTCTTT. V usage is TRBV7-9 and J usage is TRBJ1-1; D is unresolved. This CDR3 comprises 15 residues. Germline V gene sequence: CDR1 SEHNR, CDR2 FQNEAQ (reference sequence). The V end lost 3 bases, the J end lost 1 base, and 12 bases lay between the germline ends.

This clone was observed a handful of times. The chain links TRBV2 to TRBJ2-7, with TRBD2 matching over 11 bases. V was clipped by 10 bases and J by 5 bases; unmatched bases: 10. CDR1 SNHLY and CDR2 FYNNEI come from the germline V gene. The length of the CDR3 is 14 residues. CDR3: CANLGLAGGHEQYF. In nucleotides, the CDR3 is TGTGCCAACCTCGGGCTAGCGGGGGGCCACGAGCAGTACTTC.

This clone appeared a few times. The rearrangement joins TRBV20-1 to TRBJ2-4; a weak D match, TRBD2 (5 bases). The V end was cut by 8 bases, the J end by 8 bases, with 13 bases between. This CDR3 region has 11 residues. The germline V gene has CDR1 DFQATT and CDR2 SNEGSKA (reference sequence). The CDR3 DNA follows: TGCAGTCGGAGTAACGGGGACATTCAGTACTTC. Translated: CSRSNGDIQYF.

As DNA, the CDR3 is TGTGCCAGCAGCGGCAGAACAGGGCAGGAGACCCAGTACTTC. Its protein product is CASSGRTGQETQYF. The V gene is TRBV2, the J gene TRBJ2-5, with a possible D match to TRBD1 (6 bases). Trimming cost V 6 bases and J 5 bases, with 16 bases left between them. The length of the CDR3 is 14 residues. CDR1 is SNHLY and CDR2 is FYNNEI in the germline V gene.

The chain has TRBV10-3 and TRBJ2-2, with 12 nucleotides matching TRBD2. CDR3 size: 17 residues. Germline V gene data show CDR1 as ENHRY and CDR2 as SYGVKD. V gave up 4 bases and J gave up 4 bases; unmatched junction bases: 7. The CDR3 coding sequence is TGTGCCATCAGTGGCCAAAGACTAGCGGGAGCCACCGGGGAGCTGTTTTTT. Translated: CAISGQRLAGATGELFF.

V usage is TRBV29-1 and J usage is TRBJ2-5, with D unresolved. Germline V gene sequence: CDR1 SQVTM, CDR2 ANQGSEA. This CDR3 is built from 12 residues. Trimming shortened V by 7 bases and J by 1 base, and 10 bases separated the two germline ends. The CDR3 spells CSALDSQETQYF. The CDR3 DNA reads as TGCAGCGCCTTAGACTCCCAAGAGACCCAGTACTTC. Using reference TRBV29-1 and TRBJ2-5 for the parts outside the CDR3, the full variable domain is SAVISQKPSRDICQRGTSLTIQCQVDSQVTMMFWYRQQPGQSLTLIATANQGSEATYESGFVIDKFPISRPNLTFSTLTVSNMSPEDSSIYLCSALDSQETQYFGPGTRLLVL.

This clone turned up a few times. V usage is TRBV19 and J usage is TRBJ2-1, with 11 bases that match TRBD2. V lost 2 bases to trimming and J lost 4 bases; unmatched junction nucleotides: 7. The length of the CDR3 is 17 residues. Per the germline V gene, CDR1 is LNHDA and CDR2 is SQIVND (reference sequence). The chain's CDR3 is CASSIRIAGGPYNEQFF. The CDR3 DNA reads TGTGCCAGTAGTATACGCATAGCGGGAGGGCCTTACAATGAGCAGTTCTTC.

The rearrangement joins TRBV5-5 to TRBJ1-2; D remains unclear. Germline V gives CDR1 SGHKS, CDR2 YYEKEE (reference sequence). The CDR3 sequence is 12 residues long. V dropped 4 bases and J dropped 11 bases, with 15 bases sitting between them. The CDR3 DNA reads as TGTGCCAGCAGCCCCGTCCCCCCCTCATACACCTTC. This encodes CASSPVPPSYTF.

This clone occurred a few times. The chain employs TRBV13 and TRBJ2-1; 10 bases map to TRBD2. V lost 3 bases, J lost 3 bases, and 2 bases stayed unmatched. CDR3 length: 15 amino acids. Germline loops: CDR1 PRHDT, CDR2 FYEKMQ (reference sequence). CDR3 residues: CASSLERGGYNEQFF. For the CDR3, the DNA is TGTGCCAGCAGCTTGGAGCGGGGGGGCTACAATGAGCAGTTCTTC.

The V call is TRBV30, the J call TRBJ1-2; no clear D gene. Germline V CDR1 and CDR2: GTSNPN, SVGIG (reference sequence). Deletions cut 8 bases from V and 4 bases from J, with 14 bases between. The CDR3 spans 12 residues. CDR3 protein: CARSGLSYGYTF. CDR3 DNA: TGTGCCCGGTCTGGACTTAGCTATGGCTACACCTTC.

This sequence joins TRBV7-2 and TRBJ2-5; D is possibly TRBD2 (6 bases). Trimming took off 5 bases at V and 5 bases at J, with 12 bases between the two ends. The CDR3 sequence is 13 residues long. Germline-derived CDR1 and CDR2 are SGHTA and FQGNSA. CDR3 amino acids: CASSPSTSETQYF. As DNA, the CDR3 is TGTGCCAGCAGCCCTAGTACTAGCGAGACCCAGTACTTC.

The gene calls are TRBV6-6 and TRBJ1-1; D is possibly TRBD1 (5 bases). The CDR3 contains 13 residues. The germline V and J ends were trimmed by 2 bases and 4 bases, with 8 bases remaining between them. The V gene's germline CDR1 is MNHNY and CDR2 SVGAGI (reference sequence). CDR3 bases: TGTGCCAGCAGTTACATAAGGGGCACTGAAGCTTTCTTT. This gives the protein CASSYIRGTEAFF.

The genes are TRBV5-6 and TRBJ1-2; D perhaps matches TRBD1 (5 bases). The CDR3 runs to 16 residues. Germline CDR1 and CDR2: SGHDT and YYEEEE. The V end was cut by 0 bases, the J end by 0 bases, with 12 bases between. CDR3 sequence: CASSLAGRVTNYGYTF. The CDR3 nucleotides are TGTGCCAGCAGCTTGGCGGGACGGGTTACTAACTATGGCTACACCTTC.

V is TRBV2 and J is TRBJ1-5; no reliable D call. Germline CDR1 SNHLY, CDR2 FYNNEI. V lost 4 bases, J lost 3 bases, and 7 bases lay in between. This CDR3 spans 13 amino acids. CDR3 in amino acids: CASSVNVNQPQHF. In DNA form, the CDR3 reads TGTGCCAGCAGTGTAAATGTCAATCAGCCCCAGCATTTT.

This rearrangement joins TRBV30 to TRBJ2-5; tentatively, D is TRBD1 or TRBD2 (5 bases each). The CDR3 is made up of 15 amino acids. CDR1 GTSNPN and CDR2 SVGIG come from the germline V gene (reference sequence). Trimming left V 0 bases short and J 2 bases short, with 13 bases between. The CDR3 protein is CAWSVGAGVQETQYF. The CDR3 DNA reads as TGTGCCTGGAGTGTAGGGGCGGGTGTACAAGAGACCCAGTACTTC.